This T cell receptor delta chain was recorded in a study of delta chains in infants with herpesvirus infections (dated by TCRdb to the early 2020s). As for the study more broadly: From birth, the study prospectively followed a Ugandan infant birth cohort to characterize gammadelta T cell responses to primary cytomegalovirus (CMV) infection. The study looked for a public fetal Vdelta1/Vgamma8 gammadelta TCR clonotype in infants infected with CMV after birth. Using PBMC, gammadelta TCRs were sequenced for more than 15 CMV-infected infants, one of whom was congenitally infected, and for seven to nine CMV-uninfected infants who had enough sample available. By approximate age, the infant blood samples fell into groups of 1.5, 4, 8 and 12 months. Belgian fetal and cord blood gammadelta TCR data that had been published previously were included solely for comparison and were not produced in this cohort.

Receptors were amplified or captured by RT-PCR. To generate TCR cDNA, PBMC RNA underwent reverse transcription with SuperScript II using gamma-chain- and delta-chain-specific primers. After purification with AMPure XP beads, the cDNA was amplified and indexed with Illumina adapters using the Nextera XT Index Kit. gammadelta TCR libraries were sequenced on an Illumina MiSeq with a V2 300-cycle kit. The study's processing was this. Using MiXCR v2.1.12, CDR3 sequences were assembled, and reads were mapped onto D, J and V genes obtained from GenBank. VDJtools v1.2.1 was used to carry out repertoire analyses of the CDR3 clonotypes. Public reads were reanalyzed in TCRdb with CATT, and rows carrying the same DNA were merged afterwards. The V and J calls reflect TCRdb's pipeline rather than the authors' work. This sample gives several hundred delta-chain clones in total; roughly 64% of them show up just once. The ten largest account for roughly three fifths of the sample.

The V end loses 1 base and the J end loses 0 bases, and a stretch of 21 bases separates them. The CDR3, cysteine through phenylalanine, is 19 amino acids long. The CDR3 DNA has 57 bases and is translated from base 1. The germline V gene specifies TSWWSYY as CDR1 and QGS as CDR2. In Kampala, Uganda, pregnant women receiving prenatal care were recruited and their infants were enrolled, and documentation of maternal HIV status was required. Home visits to families took place weekly, and collection of infant clinical information, oral swabs and peripheral blood began at 6 weeks of age and was repeated every 4 months after that. After blood was collected in heparin tubes, PBMC were isolated using Ficoll-Paque density gradient centrifugation and then cryopreserved. Note on this clone: What antigen it recognizes has not been identified. A far more abundant clone sits one base away, making this likely a read error.

Points the paper makes about the study in general: The public clonotype was found only at the first time point after infection and was absent in uninfected infants and in those infected after 120 days. The public clonotype might still be present below the detection limit in CMV-uninfected infants. Within Vdelta1 cells, the frequency of the public clonotype appeared to be inversely correlated with age at infection and to decay rapidly, seemingly not persisting past roughly two months. The public Vdelta1 clonotype was detected in about 20% of the 18 CMV-infected infants, namely three infected postnatally before 120 days of age and the congenitally infected infant. Limitations noted by the authors included a small sample size and a lack of race- or environment-matched controls, because nearly all Ugandans acquire CMV before adulthood.

Recombination joined TRDV1 with TRDJ1; the D gene lacks a confident call. The material was peripheral blood, obtained at time point 2 of longitudinal follow-up. This TCR came from a human donor who was a Ugandan infant, either HIV-exposed or HIV-unexposed (not recorded which). For the CDR3, the sequence is CALGEQNPGWTPYTDKLIF. The DNA reads TGTGCTCTTGGGGAACAGAACCCCGGCTGGACCCCGTACACCGATAAACTCATCTTT.